A selection of T cell receptor beta chains follows, all from one sample in a study of blood T cell repertoires in COVID-19. Sequencing was performed with immunoSEQ multiplex PCR; in TCRdb, only in-frame clones are kept and a portion is missing. The table shows 150,000 to 200,000 clones, with just under 80% occurring only once. The sample comprised peripheral blood. The receptors here all came from a man aged 65 to 85 with active or convalescent COVID-19. CDR3s include the opening cysteine and the closing phenylalanine or tryptophan. Fields, in order: J gene, V gene, CDR3 protein.

>TRBJ2-5|TRBV19
CASSIGAGETQYF
>TRBJ1-2|TRBV5-1
CASSLESGGYTF
>TRBJ1-4|TRBV30
CAWTRDTSEKLFF
>TRBJ2-2|TRBV2
CASSDLPRTPGELFF
>TRBJ1-2|TRBV9
CASSATGSGYTF
>TRBJ1-1|TRBV27
CASSLLPEGNTEAFF
>TRBJ1-6|TRBV19
CASSRQGARNSPLHF
>TRBJ1-5|TRBV30
CAWSGGTGDQPQHF
>TRBJ2-5|TRBV12-3/TRBV12-4
CASRRAGTQYF
>TRBJ2-7|TRBV10-3
CAISAKYEQYF
>TRBJ1-3|TRBV21-1
CASSKTALDRNSGNTIYF
>TRBJ2-1|TRBV7-3
CASSPEGLLYNEQFF
>TRBJ2-7|TRBV4-2
CASSQDFVGRPAYEQYF
>TRBJ2-3|TRBV6-2/TRBV6-3
CASSYSWDSDSTDTQYF
>TRBJ2-3|TRBV6-5
CASIPGTEGVDTQYF
>TRBJ1-2|TRBV2
CASAETVYPGYGYTF
>TRBJ2-3|TRBV3-1/TRBV3-2
CASSHGQGTGGMDTQYF
>TRBJ1-1|TRBV27
CASSLTGAEAFF
>TRBJ2-3|TRBV6-5
CASSSGGVGTDTQYF
>TRBJ2-3|TRBV18
CASSPPTVTDTQYF
>TRBJ2-7|TRBV6-1
CASSEAAGALSF
>TRBJ1-2|TRBV5-4
CASSPGQYGYTF
>TRBJ1-2|TRBV30
CAWSVPARGYGYTF
>TRBJ2-1|TRBV5-1
CASSSQTGTSGVYEQFF
>TRBJ2-7|TRBV6-2/TRBV6-3
CASSSPGQGAREQYF
>TRBJ2-7|TRBV9
CASSVGASEIAGDQYF
>TRBJ1-2|TRBV6-2/TRBV6-3
CASSYSGAGYGYTF
>TRBJ2-2|TRBV15
CATSRELAGGRRIRGAVF
>TRBJ1-2|TRBV27
CASSPMPGYGYTF
>TRBJ1-1|TRBV3-1/TRBV3-2
CASSHQDRGRTEAFF